This entry lists 24 T cell receptor beta chains sequenced from one sample in a study of long-term antiretroviral therapy in people with HIV. Version v3.0 of the immunoSEQ assay ran at survey level. This table comes from immunoSEQ multiplex PCR, and its TCRdb copy is limited to in-frame clones, with some not included. Counted here are 30,000 to 40,000 clones, 83% occurring once; the ten biggest clones make up roughly 7.3%. The material was unsorted PBMCs, obtained 0.4 years before starting antiretroviral therapy. These receptors were collected from a man aged 18 to 30 with HIV.

The J gene is TRBJ2-3, the V gene TRBV7-2; D unclear. Per the germline V gene, CDR1 is SGHTA and CDR2 is FQGNSA. V dropped 4 bases and J dropped 0 bases, with 11 bases sitting between them. The CDR3 totals 15 residues. The CDR3 protein is CASSSSRYSTDTQYF. Written as DNA, the CDR3 is TGTGCCAGCAGCTCATCTAGATATAGCACAGATACGCAGTATTTT.

CDR3: CAPGREGEMEETQYF. Written as DNA, the CDR3 is TGTGCCCCGGGGCGCGAGGGGGAGATGGAAGAGACCCAGTACTTC. The chain is built from TRBV5-4 and TRBJ2-5, with D possibly TRBD1 on 6 matching bases. The CDR3 is 15 amino acids. Germline CDR1 SGHNT, CDR2 YYREEE (reference sequence). V was pared by 10 bases and J by 3 bases, with 22 bases between.

The chain couples TRBV30 to TRBJ1-5; 7 nucleotides line up with TRBD1. The CDR3 runs 15 residues. Germline-derived CDR1 and CDR2 are GTSNPN and SVGIG (reference sequence). The V segment lost 1 base and the J segment 0 bases; nucleotides outside the gene matches: 3. This chain's CDR3 is CAWSATGRSNQPQHF. In DNA form, the CDR3 reads TGTGCCTGGAGTGCGACAGGGCGTAGCAATCAGCCCCAGCATTTT.

The V call is TRBV29-1, the J call TRBJ1-3; no clear D. The length of the CDR3 is 14 residues. Per germline, CDR1 SQVTM and CDR2 ANQGSEA. V was trimmed by 4 bases and J by 2 bases, leaving 12 bases between them. The CDR3 here is CSVGRLGPGNTIYF. The DNA for the CDR3 is TGCAGCGTTGGGCGCTTGGGCCCTGGAAACACCATATATTTT.

V and J are TRBV27 and TRBJ2-7; D gene unclear. The CDR3 runs to 11 residues. Trimming shortened V by 8 bases and J by 0 bases, and 5 bases separated the two germline ends. Germline CDR1 is MNHEY and CDR2 is SMNVEV (reference sequence). The DNA for the CDR3 is TGTGCCAGCGGGGACTCCTACGAGCAGTACTTC. This sequence encodes CASGDSYEQYF.

V gene TRBV5-6 combines with J gene TRBJ1-5; D remains unclear. Trimming shortened V by 1 base and J by 4 bases, and 9 bases separated the two germline ends. CDR1 is SGHDT, CDR2 YYEEEE, per germline. CDR3 length: 14 residues. CDR3 nucleotides: TGTGCCAGCAGCTTGTATCTGGGTAATCAGCCCCAGCATTTT. Protein: CASSLYLGNQPQHF. Supplemented by reference TRBV5-6 and TRBJ1-5, the full variable domain reads DAGVTQSPTHLIKTRGQQVTLRCSPKSGHDTVSWYQQALGQGPQFIFQYYEEEERQRGNFPDRFSGHQFPNYSSELNVNALLLGDSALYLCASSLYLGNQPQHFGDGTRLSIL.

V gene TRBV10-3 combines with J gene TRBJ1-1; D possibly corresponds to TRBD1 (5 bases). The CDR3 totals 14 residues. Trimming left V 1 base short and J 5 bases short, with 11 bases between. Germline V CDR1 and CDR2: ENHRY, SYGVKD. CDR3 loop: CAISEWGRDTEAFF. The CDR3 DNA reads as TGTGCCATCAGTGAGTGGGGGAGGGATACTGAAGCTTTCTTT.

This chain uses TRBV11-2 with TRBJ2-3, with 11 nucleotides matching TRBD2. With V trimmed by 5 bases and J by 3 bases, 10 bases remained unmatched. The CDR3 is made up of 17 amino acids. Germline V lookup: CDR1 SGHAT, CDR2 FQNNGV. CDR3 region: CASSISGGARGTDTQYF. For the CDR3, the DNA is TGTGCCAGCAGCATTAGCGGGGGGGCTCGTGGTACAGATACGCAGTATTTT. Together with reference TRBV11-2 and TRBJ2-3, the CDR3 gives the full variable domain: EAGVAQSPRYKIIEKRQSVAFWCNPISGHATLYWYQQILGQGPKLLIQFQNNGVVDDSQLPKDRFSAERLKGVDSTLKIQPAKLEDSAVYLCASSISGGARGTDTQYFGPGTRLTVL.

In regard to this clone: Relative to the germline gene, one junction end is altered; a read error may explain this. The rearrangement joins TRBV5-4 to TRBJ1-5; no clear D. Germline V gives CDR1 SGHNT, CDR2 YYREEE (reference sequence). The CDR3 has 15 amino acids. As DNA, the CDR3 is TGCGCCAGCAGCCAAGATCCCAAAGGCAATCAGCCCCAGCATTTT. Translating gives CASSQDPKGNQPQHF. Based on the CDR3 plus reference TRBV5-4 and TRBJ1-5, the full variable domain is ETGVTQSPTHLIKTRGQQVTLRCSSQSGHNTVSWYQQALGQGPQFIFQYYREEENGRGNFPPRFSGLQFPNYSSELNVNALELDDSALYLCASSQDPKGNQPQHFGDGTRLSIL.

The chain is built from TRBV5-1 and TRBJ2-7; D gene ambiguous. The CDR3 runs to 14 residues. With 0 bases removed from V and 0 bases from J, the gap between germline ends came to 7 bases. CDR1 is SGHRS and CDR2 is YFSETQ in the germline V gene. The CDR3 protein is CASSLDSSSYEQYF. CDR3 in DNA: TGCGCCAGCAGCTTGGACAGTAGCTCCTACGAGCAGTACTTC.

The chain carries TRBV28 and TRBJ2-1; D remains unclear. V was clipped by 5 bases and J by 10 bases, with 12 bases between them. Germline-derived CDR1 and CDR2 are MDHEN and SYDVKM. The CDR3 loop spans 12 amino acids. DNA of the CDR3: TGTGCCAGCAGTCTCTCGACCAGCGAGCAGTTCTTC. It is translated as CASSLSTSEQFF.

V usage is TRBV6-5 and J usage is TRBJ1-2, with TRBD1 as a possible D gene (6 bases). This CDR3 is 14 amino acids long. The germline CDR1 and CDR2 sequences are MNHEY and SVGAGI. The V end was cut by 4 bases, the J end by 4 bases, with 13 bases between. In DNA form, the CDR3 reads TGTGCCAGCAGTTCCGACAGGTTTTCCTATGGCTACACCTTC. This gives the protein CASSSDRFSYGYTF.

The V gene is TRBV11-2, the J gene TRBJ1-2; 7 bases line up with TRBD1. The CDR3 length is 13 residues. In germline, CDR1 is SGHAT, CDR2 FQNNGV. V was pared by 3 bases and J by 4 bases, with 2 bases of the junction left unmatched. CDR3 sequence reads: CASSFRQGYGYTF. In nucleotides, the CDR3 is TGTGCCAGCAGCTTCCGACAGGGCTATGGCTACACCTTC.

The V call is TRBV5-1, the J call TRBJ1-3; maybe TRBD1 (5 bases). The CDR3 runs 13 residues. The germline V gene has CDR1 SGHRS and CDR2 YFSETQ. V shed 4 bases and J shed 2 bases, with 7 bases lying between them. The CDR3 sequence: CASSQGAGNTIYF. The CDR3 DNA is TGCGCCAGCAGCCAGGGAGCTGGAAACACCATATATTTT.

J is TRBJ2-2 and V is TRBV6-6, with D possibly matching TRBD2 (7 bases). This CDR3 has 13 residues. Trimming stripped 7 bases from V and 6 bases from J, with 12 bases between. Germline V gene data show CDR1 as MNHNY and CDR2 as SVGAGI (reference sequence). As DNA, the CDR3 is TGTGCCAGCACTGAGGGGGGGCCCGGGGAGCTGTTTTTT. Translating it yields CASTEGGPGELFF.

The sample holds one count of this clone. CDR3 amino acids: CASSVGGGAVALFF. The CDR3 region has the DNA TGTGCCAGTAGCGTGGGAGGGGGGGCTGTGGCGCTGTTTTTT. The J gene is TRBJ2-2, the V gene TRBV19; a possible D gene is TRBD2 (7 bases). Per the germline V gene, CDR1 is LNHDA and CDR2 is SQIVND (reference sequence). Trimming took off 6 bases at V and 13 bases at J, with 21 bases between the two ends. CDR3 length: 14 amino acids.

This chain uses TRBV7-9 with TRBJ2-5; 12 positions match TRBD2. V dropped 5 bases and J dropped 4; count of bases not matched to a gene: 5. CDR3 length: 15 amino acids. CDR1 is SEHNR, CDR2 FQNEAQ, per germline (reference sequence). In nucleotides, the CDR3 is TGTGCCAGCAGCCTCGGGACTAGCGGGTTAGAGACCCAGTACTTC. It yields the protein CASSLGTSGLETQYF.

The count of this clone is one. The rearrangement joins TRBV6-1 to TRBJ2-7; TRBD2 matches at 10 bases. CDR3 length equals 13 residues. Germline CDR1 reads MNHNS; CDR2 reads SASEGT. J lost 2 bases, V lost 7 bases, and 2 bases had no gene match. The CDR3 coding sequence is TGTGCCAGCACCAGCGGGAGGGCCTACGAGCAGTACTTC. This codes for CASTSGRAYEQYF.

The chain combines TRBV29-1 with TRBJ1-2; a possible D gene is TRBD1 (5 bases). There are 12 residues in the CDR3. Germline V gene lookup returns CDR1 SQVTM and CDR2 ANQGSEA. Trimming removed 4 bases from V and 8 bases from J, with 14 bases in between. CDR3 loop: CSVGGTGVGYTF. The CDR3 region has the DNA TGCAGCGTTGGGGGGACCGGCGTGGGCTACACCTTC.

The CDR3 nucleotides read TGTGCCAGCAGTTTGGGTTCAATTCTTGGGACGGAACCCTACGAGCAGTACTTC. Amino acid sequence: CASSLGSILGTEPYEQYF. The V and J genes are TRBV28 and TRBJ2-7; TRBD1 or TRBD2 may be the D gene (5 bases each). CDR1 is MDHEN, CDR2 SYDVKM, per germline. This CDR3 contains 18 residues. Trimming cost V 3 bases and J 2 bases, with 23 bases left between them.

The rearrangement uses TRBV6-6 and TRBJ2-1; unclear D gene. The CDR3 runs 12 residues. Germline CDR1 reads MNHNY; CDR2 reads SVGAGI (reference sequence). The V and J ends lost 7 bases and 6 bases respectively, with 10 bases between them. CDR3 amino acids: CASMGLGNEQFF. The DNA of the CDR3 is TGTGCCAGCATGGGGTTGGGCAATGAGCAGTTCTTC.

The gene calls are TRBV7-6 and TRBJ2-3; TRBD1 matches at 9 bases. Germline-derived CDR1 and CDR2 are SGHVS and FNYEAQ. The CDR3 is 13 amino acids. The ends lost 4 bases at V and 7 bases at J; junction bases unmatched: 3. CDR3 sequence: CASSWTGDNTQYF. CDR3 nucleotides: TGTGCCAGCAGCTGGACAGGGGACAATACGCAGTATTTT.

The rearrangement links TRBV5-4 to TRBJ1-1; maybe TRBD1 (5 bases). With 4 bases removed from V and 1 base from J, the gap between germline ends came to 14 bases. The CDR3 contains 15 residues. The germline V gene encodes CDR1 SGHNT and CDR2 YYREEE (reference sequence). CDR3 DNA sequence: TGTGCCAGCAGCGACCGACCCGGGGGGAACACTGAAGCTTTCTTT. This sequence encodes CASSDRPGGNTEAFF. Supplemented by reference TRBV5-4 and TRBJ1-1, the full variable domain reads ETGVTQSPTHLIKTRGQQVTLRCSSQSGHNTVSWYQQALGQGPQFIFQYYREEENGRGNFPPRFSGLQFPNYSSELNVNALELDDSALYLCASSDRPGGNTEAFFGQGTRLTVV.

The genes are TRBV6-1 and TRBJ1-1; maybe TRBD1 (5 bases). Germline V lookup: CDR1 MNHNS, CDR2 SASEGT. V lost 8 bases and J 3 bases, leaving 7 bases between the germline ends. This CDR3 is 11 amino acids long. CDR3 sequence (DNA): TGTGCCAGCCTGGGGGACACTGAAGCTTTCTTT. Translation gives CASLGDTEAFF.